Below are 10 T cell receptor beta chains sequenced from a single sample in a study of blood T cells in healthy people across ages (dated by TCRdb to the mid-2010s). Libraries were built with 5' RACE. The listed sequencing device is Illumina HiSeq 2500. The second PCR ran for roughly 7 to 12 cycles and used a J-beta primer mix along with a sample-barcoded 5' primer. TCRdb redid the processing of the public reads, applying fastp at Q25 and MiXCR, and retained in-frame beta chains. Under each unique CDR3 protein, matching rows form one entry showing the most common genes and DNA. The sample table records around 650,000 distinct CDR3 sequences; roughly two fifths of these occur just once. Clones ranked in the top ten supply around 30% of the sample. Specimen: blood. The receptor set was obtained from a man older than 75 in good health.

The chain links TRBV12-3 or TRBV12-4 to TRBJ2-1; a possible D gene is TRBD1 (5 bases). The CDR3 loop spans 20 amino acids. The V end lost 6 bases, the J end lost 5 bases, and 32 bases lay between the germline ends. The DNA for the CDR3 is TGTGCCAGCAGCTCTCAAGAGTGGGCGCAGGGTCAGATTACCAACAATGAGCAGTTCTTC. Translated: CASSSQEWAQGQITNNEQFF.

The table lists this clonotype with a few counts. J is TRBJ1-2 and V is TRBV20-1; D not certain. Trimming pared 0 bases from V and 7 bases from J, leaving 6 bases between. Germline-derived CDR1 and CDR2 are DFQATT and SNEGSKA (reference sequence). This CDR3 spans 11 amino acids. The CDR3 DNA sequence: TGCAGTGCTAGAGAGGCAGCTGGCTACACCTTC. It is translated as CSAREAAGYTF.

On this clonotype itself: The CDR3 ends on some other residue instead of the conserved phenylalanine or tryptophan, so this is likely a read error. The V and J genes are TRBV7-9 and TRBJ2-1, with 7 positions matching TRBD2. Near its end, the DNA agrees better with TRBJ2-7, so the J call may be wrong. This CDR3 is built from 17 residues. The germline V gene has CDR1 SEHNR and CDR2 FQNEAQ (reference sequence). The CDR3 bases are TGTGCCAGCAGCTTTTTGGGGGGGGGTCCGTCCTACAATGAGCAGTACTAC. Translating it yields CASSFLGGGPSYNEQYY.

Written as DNA, the CDR3 is TGTGCCAGCAGTCCCCAGCGGGAGAAGGGTGAGCAGTTCTTC. It is translated as CASSPQREKGEQFF. V usage is TRBV28 and J usage is TRBJ2-1; 8 bases are shared with TRBD2. This CDR3 is 14 amino acids long. Germline V gene sequence: CDR1 MDHEN, CDR2 SYDVKM. V lost 5 bases to trimming and J lost 9 bases; unmatched junction nucleotides: 9.

The chain combines TRBV7-2 with TRBJ2-7; D is ambiguous. CDR1 is SGHTA, CDR2 FQGNSA, per germline. This CDR3 contains 14 residues. V lost 2 bases and J 2 bases, leaving 10 bases between the germline ends. The CDR3 region is CASSLRNDAYEQYF. As DNA, the CDR3 is TGTGCCAGCAGCTTAAGGAACGACGCCTACGAGCAGTACTTC.

This clonotype was seen many times. CDR3 nucleotides: TGTGCCAGCAGCAGCGTAGGGGAGACCCAGTACTTC. Translating it yields CASSSVGETQYF. The genes are TRBV7-9 and TRBJ2-5; no reliable D call. The CDR3 is made up of 12 amino acids. Trimming left V 5 bases short and J 5 bases short, with 9 bases between. Germline CDR1 and CDR2: SEHNR and FQNEAQ (reference sequence).

The chain combines TRBV4-2 with TRBJ2-2, with TRBD1 as a possible D gene (6 bases). Germline-derived CDR1 and CDR2 are LGHNA and YNFKEQ. Trimming shortened V by 6 bases and J by 5 bases, and 10 bases separated the two germline ends. The CDR3 runs 13 residues. The CDR3 protein is CASRLTGTGELFF. The CDR3 DNA is TGTGCCAGCAGATTAACAGGGACCGGGGAGCTGTTTTTT.

The table lists this clonotype with many counts. The chain is built from TRBV5-6 and TRBJ2-7; D not resolved. The V gene's germline CDR1 is SGHDT and CDR2 YYEEEE. V lost 1 base, J lost 2 bases, and 7 bases lay in between. This CDR3 comprises 13 residues. CDR3 loop: CASSLSSPYEQYF. CDR3 nucleotide sequence: TGTGCCAGCAGCTTGTCCAGCCCCTACGAGCAGTACTTC.

This clonotype was observed a few times. The gene calls are TRBV11-2 and TRBJ2-5; D not certain. V lost 4 bases and J 1 base, leaving 13 bases between the germline ends. The CDR3 covers 15 residues. The V gene's germline CDR1 is SGHAT and CDR2 FQNNGV. DNA for the CDR3: TGTGCCAGCAGCTATGCTGGATTACCCCAAGAGACCCAGTACTTC. As protein: CASSYAGLPQETQYF.

This chain connects TRBV5-4 to TRBJ2-5, with D perhaps TRBD1 (6 bases). The germline V gene encodes CDR1 SGHNT and CDR2 YYREEE (reference sequence). The CDR3 length is 14 residues. V lost 4 bases and J 2 bases, leaving 12 bases between the germline ends. The CDR3 DNA reads as TGTGCCAGCAGCCCCAGACAGGTACAAGAGACCCAGTACTTC. This gives the protein CASSPRQVQETQYF.